This TCR beta chain comes out of a study of blood T cell repertoires in COVID-19. This clone appeared a single time. Some clones are missing from TCRdb's copy, which holds only in-frame ones; the method was immunoSEQ multiplex PCR. The sample has around 190,000 clones; just over 85% are singletons. This CDR3 contains 16 residues. The ends lost 2 bases at V and 4 bases at J; junction bases unmatched: 7. Germline loops: CDR1 SGHRS, CDR2 YFSETQ. The sample taken for sequencing was PBMCs or T cells enriched from blood (not recorded which). The sequence derives from a woman younger than 30 who had recovered from COVID-19. The chain joins TRBV5-1 to TRBJ1-4, with 8 bases matching TRBD1. CDR3 residues: CASSLTGTGLNEKLFF. Here the CDR3 DNA reads TGCGCCAGCAGCTTAACCGGGACAGGTCTTAATGAAAAACTGTTTTTT. Together with reference TRBV5-1 and TRBJ1-4, the CDR3 gives the full variable domain: KAGVTQTPRYLIKTRGQQVTLSCSPISGHRSVSWYQQTPGQGLQFLFEYFSETQRNKGNFPGRFSGRQFSNSRSEMNVSTLELGDSALYLCASSLTGTGLNEKLFFGSGTQLSVL.